A selection of T cell receptor beta chains follows, all from one sample in a study of graft-versus-host responses after intestinal transplantation. Only in-frame clones appear in the TCRdb table, and some are missing; sequencing was by immunoSEQ multiplex PCR. Among 43,000 or so clones listed, about 95% were seen once. The sample was PBMCs, taken 335 days after intestinal transplant. Every receptor here comes from a human patient who received an intestinal transplant, so some T cells may come from the graft donor. Each CDR3 is given with its conserved first and last residue. A D gene is named only where the DNA matches it firmly. Where a row states a size, it is once, few, many or the class of an expanded clone; other rows omit it.

clone size	J gene	V gene	CDR3 length	D gene	CDR3 DNA	CDR3 protein
NA	TRBJ2-3	TRBV13	13	NA	TGTGCCAGCAGCTCGTTCACTCCAGATACGCAGTATTTT	CASSSFTPDTQYF
once	TRBJ2-5	TRBV4-1	15	NA	TGCGCCAGCAGCCCCGAACAGGAATCGGAAGAGACCCAGTACTTC	CASSPEQESEETQYF
NA	TRBJ1-6	TRBV7-3	14	NA	TGTGCCAGCAGCTTAATGGCAGGACGCTCACCCCTCCACTTT	CASSLMAGRSPLHF
NA	TRBJ2-3	TRBV21-1	20	NA	TGTGCCAGCAGCCACCCGGCACTTTCGCCCACTACCACTAGCACAGATACGCAGTATTTT	CASSHPALSPTTTSTDTQYF
NA	TRBJ1-1	TRBV29-1	11	NA	TGCAGCGTTGAAAGTCCGAATGAAGCTTTCTTT	CSVESPNEAFF
NA	TRBJ1-2	TRBV19	12	TRBD1	TGTGCCAGTAGTCCCCAGGGGGGAGGCTACACCTTC	CASSPQGGGYTF
NA	TRBJ2-3	TRBV27	15	NA	TGTGCCAGCAGTTTCGGACAGCCGGGGAGGGATACGCAGTATTTT	CASSFGQPGRDTQYF
NA	TRBJ1-1	TRBV7-9	17	TRBD1	TGTGCCAGCAGCCCCCAACTGGACAGGGGGCTTCTCGGTGAAGCTTTCTTT	CASSPQLDRGLLGEAFF
NA	TRBJ1-2	TRBV23-1	13	TRBD1	TGCGCCACATATTTCAGGGGGGCGCGCGGCTACACCTTC	CATYFRGARGYTF
NA	TRBJ1-5	TRBV6-5	14	TRBD1	TGTGCCAGCAGTGGGGACAGGGGAATTTTGCCCCAGCATTTT	CASSGDRGILPQHF
NA	TRBJ2-5	TRBV5-4	13	NA	TGTGCCAGCAGCAGTAGCGGCAAAGAGACCCAGTACTTC	CASSSSGKETQYF
NA	TRBJ2-1	TRBV27	16	NA	TGTGCCAGCAGTTTTGAGGGCCCCGCCGTTGTCAATGAGCAGTTCTTC	CASSFEGPAVVNEQFF
once	TRBJ2-3	TRBV6-1	16	NA	TGTGCCAGCAGTGAAGCTCACGGGAGTAGCACAGATACGCAGTATTTT	CASSEAHGSSTDTQYF
NA	TRBJ2-7	TRBV28	11	NA	TGTGCCAGCAGTTCCCTCTACGAGCAGTACTTC	CASSSLYEQYF
NA	TRBJ2-1	TRBV27	12	NA	TGTGCCAGCAGTTTTCGGGCGGATGAGCAGTTCTTC	CASSFRADEQFF
NA	TRBJ1-2	TRBV29-1	15	NA	TGCAGCGTTGCCGACAGACCAAGGGGTAACTATGGCTACACCTTC	CSVADRPRGNYGYTF
once	TRBJ2-2	TRBV30	15	NA	TGTGCCTGGAATGGAGGGGCAGGGGGGACCGGGGAGCTGTTTTTT	CAWNGGAGGTGELFF
NA	TRBJ1-1	TRBV6-5	15	NA	TGTGCCAGCAGTTACTCCCATCTCGGACAGCGCCCAGCTTTCTTT	CASSYSHLGQRPAFF
NA	TRBJ2-1	TRBV7-3	13	NA	TGTGCCAGCAGCTTAAGTAGTACCAATGAGCAGTTCTTC	CASSLSSTNEQFF
NA	TRBJ1-5	TRBV28	14	NA	TGTGCCAGCAGTCTCACCGAACTCAATCAGCCCCAGCATTTT	CASSLTELNQPQHF
NA	TRBJ1-2	TRBV30	11	NA	TGTGCCTGGAGTGTCTCCAGGTACTACACCTTC	CAWSVSRYYTF
NA	TRBJ2-7	TRBV6-6	11	NA	TGTGCATCGACAGGAGCCTACGAGCAGTACTTC	CASTGAYEQYF
NA	TRBJ1-1	TRBV19	13	NA	TGTGCCAGTAGTATACCCCAGGGGACTGAAGCTTTCTTT	CASSIPQGTEAFF
NA	TRBJ2-3	TRBV4-1	17	TRBD2	TGCGCCAGCAGCCAAGAACCTCCTAGCGGGGGTATTGCTACGCAGTATTTT	CASSQEPPSGGIATQYF
NA	TRBJ2-3	TRBV4-2	16	NA	TGTGCCAGCAGCCACCCTAGCGTTTCTAGCACAGATACGCAGTATTTT	CASSHPSVSSTDTQYF
NA	TRBJ2-7	TRBV14	13	NA	TGTGCCAGCAGCGACCTGAAGGGCACCGAGCAGTACTTC	CASSDLKGTEQYF
NA	TRBJ2-7	TRBV4-2	15	TRBD1	TGTGCCAGCAGCCGGTCGGGACAGACCCTCTACGAGCAGTACTTC	CASSRSGQTLYEQYF
NA	TRBJ2-5	TRBV2	13	TRBD2	TGTGCCAGCAGTCGGGAGGGCCTTGAGACCCAGTACTTC	CASSREGLETQYF
NA	TRBJ2-7	TRBV7-7	13	NA	TGTGCCAGCAGCTTAGATATGACAAAGGAGCAGTACTTC	CASSLDMTKEQYF
NA	TRBJ2-1	TRBV5-1	16	TRBD2	TGCGCCAGCAGCTTGGATCCTAGCGGGGGGGCAAATGAGCAGTTCTTC	CASSLDPSGGANEQFF
NA	TRBJ2-7	TRBV11-2	14	TRBD1	TGTGCCAGCAGCGCAGGGGGTTCCACCTACGAGCAGTACTTC	CASSAGGSTYEQYF
NA	TRBJ2-5	TRBV30	17	TRBD2	TGTGCCTGGACGCCCGCGGGACTAGCGGGAGTATCAGAGACCCAGTACTTC	CAWTPAGLAGVSETQYF
NA	TRBJ2-7	TRBV4-1	13	TRBD1	TGCGCCAGCAGCCGAGGGGACAGCTACGAGCAGTACTTC	CASSRGDSYEQYF